Listed here is a single T cell receptor beta chain. The data were obtained in a study of CD8 T cells in ankylosing spondylitis. Quantitative barcoded 5'-RACE was used to prepare TCR beta libraries. A single record per CDR3 protein comes from TCRdb applying MiXCR to the 5' RACE reads. The sample carries about 280,000 distinct CDR3 sequences, about 20% recorded once. V shed 2 bases, J shed 3 bases, and the junction held 2 bases outside the gene matches. From germline, CDR1 is SGHNT and CDR2 YYREEE (reference sequence). CDR3 length: 14 amino acids. The chain employs TRBV5-4 and TRBJ1-5; 7 bases are shared with TRBD1. The receptor was derived from a male donor with ankylosing spondylitis or in good health (not recorded which). The specimen sequenced was blood, either unsorted or a sorted T cell fraction (not recorded which). CDR3 protein: CASSLQGPNQPQHF. CDR3 nucleotide sequence: TGTGCCAGCAGCTTACAGGGGCCCAATCAGCCCCAGCATTTT.